The 12 T cell receptor beta chains given below trace back to one sample, sequenced in a study of blood T cell repertoires in COVID-19. Profiling relied on immunoSEQ multiplex PCR, and the TCRdb table lists in-frame clones only, not all of them. The sample has approximately 260,000 clones, 90% seen once. Input material: peripheral blood. These receptors came from a middle-aged woman with acute or convalescent COVID-19.

V is TRBV4-1 and J is TRBJ2-2; 9 positions match TRBD1. The ends lost 3 bases at V and 6 bases at J; junction bases unmatched: 5. The CDR3 loop spans 15 amino acids. Germline V gene sequence: CDR1 MGHRA, CDR2 YSYEKL. CDR3 nucleotide sequence: TGCGCCAGCAGCCAGGGGACAGGGATGGCCGGGGAGCTGTTTTTT. Translated, it gives CASSQGTGMAGELFF.

The J gene is TRBJ2-6, the V gene TRBV11-2; D gene ambiguous. The CDR3 totals 17 residues. Germline V gives CDR1 SGHAT, CDR2 FQNNGV. The ends were cut back, 6 bases at V and 0 bases at J, with 15 bases in the middle. The CDR3 nucleotides are TGTGCCAGCAGTCCATGGGCGCAGATCTCTGGGGCCAACGTCCTGACTTTC. Encoded protein: CASSPWAQISGANVLTF.

The chain joins TRBV7-2 to TRBJ2-7; 14 positions match TRBD2. Per the germline V gene, CDR1 is SGHTA and CDR2 is FQGNSA. The CDR3 sequence is 15 residues long. Losses at the gene ends were 5 bases for V and 2 bases for J; bases not matched to a gene: 2. The CDR3 spells CASSPGLAGAYEQYV. CDR3 sequence (DNA): TGTGCCAGCAGCCCGGGACTAGCGGGGGCCTACGAGCAGTACGTC.

The CDR3 protein is CASSPLSGDSPLHF. CDR3 nucleotide sequence: TGTGCCAGCTCACCACTGAGCGGGGACTCACCCCTCCACTTT. This sequence joins TRBV18 and TRBJ1-6; weak D call: TRBD1 (5 bases). V was trimmed by 1 base and J by 10 bases, leaving 11 bases between them. Germline V gives CDR1 KGHSH, CDR2 LQKENI. The CDR3 loop spans 14 amino acids.

The chain is built from TRBV9 and TRBJ2-5; D possibly corresponds to TRBD2 (5 bases). Germline CDR1 and CDR2: SGDLS and YYNGEE. CDR3 length equals 13 residues. V gave up 2 bases and J gave up 5 bases, with 10 bases separating them. The CDR3: CASSVLSGETQYF. DNA of the CDR3: TGTGCCAGCAGCGTGCTTTCGGGGGAGACCCAGTACTTC. Supplemented by reference TRBV9 and TRBJ2-5, the full variable domain reads DSGVTQTPKHLITATGQRVTLRCSPRSGDLSVYWYQQSLDQGLQFLIQYYNGEERAKGNILERFSAQQFPDLHSELNLSSLELGDSALYFCASSVLSGETQYFGPGTRLLVL.

J is TRBJ2-7 and V is TRBV6-5, with 8 bases identical to TRBD1. The trim removed 10 bases at V and 2 bases at J, leaving 13 bases unmatched. CDR3 length equals 15 residues. Germline V lookup: CDR1 MNHEY, CDR2 SVGAGI. CDR3 sequence (DNA): TGTGCCACAAGATTAGGACAGGGAGGCGCCTACGAGCAGTACGTC. Translating it yields CATRLGQGGAYEQYV.

Only one count was recorded for this clone. The rearrangement uses TRBV5-1 and TRBJ2-6; D gene ambiguous. Germline-derived CDR1 and CDR2 are SGHRS and YFSETQ. Trimming removed 2 bases at V and 0 bases at J, with 18 bases between. The CDR3 contains 19 residues. The chain's CDR3 is CASSFRTGSSLSGANVLTF. The CDR3 bases are TGCGCCAGCAGCTTTCGAACCGGGTCCTCCCTCTCTGGGGCCAACGTCCTGACTTTC.

J is TRBJ1-3 and V is TRBV4-1; D may be TRBD1 (6 bases). This CDR3 comprises 15 residues. The germline V and J ends were trimmed by 2 bases and 0 bases, with 8 bases remaining between them. The V gene's germline CDR1 is MGHRA and CDR2 YSYEKL. The CDR3 sequence is CASSQTGFSGNTIYF. CDR3 nucleotides: TGCGCCAGCAGCCAAACAGGGTTCTCTGGAAACACCATATATTTT.

The chain's CDR3 is CASSGPESRGLVYNSPLHF. The CDR3, as DNA: TGTGCCAGCAGTGGGCCCGAGAGCAGGGGGCTTGTTTATAATTCACCCCTCCACTTT. V and J are TRBV6-1 and TRBJ1-6; 8 nucleotides match TRBD1. V was clipped by 4 bases and J by 4 bases; unmatched bases: 15. This CDR3 is 19 amino acids long. The germline CDR1 and CDR2 sequences are MNHNS and SASEGT.

There are a few counts of this clone. The chain employs TRBV6-5 and TRBJ1-1; 8 nucleotides match TRBD1. V lost 7 bases and J lost 0; bases outside the gene matches: 7. This CDR3 region has 15 residues. The V gene's germline CDR1 is MNHEY and CDR2 SVGAGI. The CDR3 sequence: CASNTGQDMNTEAFF. In nucleotides, the CDR3 is TGTGCCAGCAATACGGGACAGGACATGAACACTGAAGCTTTCTTT.

The count of this clone is one. The rearrangement links TRBV19 to TRBJ2-6; 13 nucleotides match TRBD2. The germline CDR1 and CDR2 sequences are LNHDA and SQIVND (reference sequence). This CDR3 contains 19 residues. Trimming at V came to 3 bases and at J to 0 bases, leaving 5 bases not matched to a gene. CDR3 bases: TGTGCCAGTAGTATTAGTGGGACTAGCGGGAACTCTGGGGCCAACGTCCTGACTTTC. Its translation is CASSISGTSGNSGANVLTF.

The rearrangement joins TRBV6-5 to TRBJ1-5; D ambiguous. The CDR3 has 12 residues. Germline V gene data show CDR1 as MNHEY and CDR2 as SVGAGI. V lost 6 bases, J lost 5 bases, and 8 bases lay in between. As DNA, the CDR3 is TGTGCCAGCAGGGGCCTTTATCAGCCCCAGCATTTT. Translating gives CASRGLYQPQHF.